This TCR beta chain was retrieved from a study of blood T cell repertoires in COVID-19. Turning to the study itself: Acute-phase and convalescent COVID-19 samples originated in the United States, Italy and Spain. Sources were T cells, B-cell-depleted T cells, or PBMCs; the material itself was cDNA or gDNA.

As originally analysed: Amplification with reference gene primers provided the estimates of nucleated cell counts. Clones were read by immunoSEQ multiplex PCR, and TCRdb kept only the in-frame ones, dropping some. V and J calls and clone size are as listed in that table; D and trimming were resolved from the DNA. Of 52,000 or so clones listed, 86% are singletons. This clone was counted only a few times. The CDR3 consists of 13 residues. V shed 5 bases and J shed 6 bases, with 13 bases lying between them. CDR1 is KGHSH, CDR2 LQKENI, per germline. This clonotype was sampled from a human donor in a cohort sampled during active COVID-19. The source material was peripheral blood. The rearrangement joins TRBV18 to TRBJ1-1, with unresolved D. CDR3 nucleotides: TGTGCCAGCTCAACTGGGCGGGTGGCTGAAGCTTTCTTT. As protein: CASSTGRVAEAFF.